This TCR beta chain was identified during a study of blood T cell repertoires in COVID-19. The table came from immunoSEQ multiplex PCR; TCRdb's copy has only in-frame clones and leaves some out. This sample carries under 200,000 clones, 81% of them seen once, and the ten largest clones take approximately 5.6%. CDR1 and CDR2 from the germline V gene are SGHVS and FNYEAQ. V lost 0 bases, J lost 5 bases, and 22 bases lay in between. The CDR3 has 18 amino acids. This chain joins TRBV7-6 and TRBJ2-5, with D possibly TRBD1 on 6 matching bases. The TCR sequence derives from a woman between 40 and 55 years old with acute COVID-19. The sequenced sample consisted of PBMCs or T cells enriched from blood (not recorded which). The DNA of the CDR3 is TGTGCCAGCAGCTTAGCCTGGCCCGGACAGCGATTGGTGGAGACCCAGTACTTC. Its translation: CASSLAWPGQRLVETQYF.